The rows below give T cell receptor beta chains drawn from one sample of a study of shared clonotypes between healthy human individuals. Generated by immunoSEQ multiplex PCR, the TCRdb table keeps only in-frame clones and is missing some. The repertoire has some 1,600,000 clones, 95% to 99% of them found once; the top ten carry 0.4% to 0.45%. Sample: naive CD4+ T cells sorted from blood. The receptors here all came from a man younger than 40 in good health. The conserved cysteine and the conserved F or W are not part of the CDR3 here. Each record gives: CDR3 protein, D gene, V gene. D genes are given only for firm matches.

ASSGGIQETQY	-	TRBV5-8
ASSLETGTEY	TRBD1	TRBV5-1
ASSPRGYNEQF	-	TRBV18
ASSQDPGLGMEGEQF	-	TRBV4-2
ASSPGVGTEAF	-	TRBV25-1
ASSSEGRNSGNTIY	-	TRBV5-1
ASSFIPGDGTDTQY	-	TRBV7-3
SVEPGTGVTGELF	TRBD1	TRBV29-1
AWSPLGGGGGEQY	TRBD2	TRBV30
ASIDSANYEQY	-	TRBV10-2
ASSVSGTVYEQY	TRBD1	TRBV19
SARDLGEAF	-	TRBV20-1
ASSLSGRRDEKLF	-	TRBV5-1
ASSQTVVETQY	-	TRBV4-1
ASRRPGTGRKETQY	TRBD1	TRBV7-8
SVLGGSVTDTQY	TRBD2	TRBV29-1
AWSVLTPQGYT	-	TRBV30
ASSAGSNQPQH	-	TRBV2
ASSTVGARGTYEQY	-	TRBV9
ASSPRGGETQY	-	TRBV5-1
ASRREHVAGELF	-	TRBV6-5
ASSFGDTEAF	-	TRBV7-2
ASSQGSEAF	-	TRBV6-5
ASSRSGLATDEQF	TRBD2	TRBV11-2
ASSLQGWGPDEQY	-	TRBV5-1
ASSQRQRRAGETQY	-	TRBV23-1
ASSLEAGGNQPQH	-	TRBV5-1
GTAGEEGEQF	-	TRBV6-6
SVRLGTSTDTQY	-	TRBV29-1
ASSLGPGPNYEQY	-	TRBV5-1
SVPSAGWGLAYNEQF	-	TRBV29-1
ASSEGGQQF	-	TRBV28
ASRRTGGPYEQY	TRBD1	TRBV7-9
ASSPPAGGSRTQY	TRBD2	TRBV28
ASSPGDRVNEKLF	TRBD1	TRBV7-9